A single sample gave rise to the 11 T cell receptor beta chains below, sequenced in a study of blood T cell repertoires in COVID-19. TCRdb's copy holds only in-frame clones and misses some; the assay was immunoSEQ multiplex PCR. This sample has 47,000 or so clones, with 81% found just once. Sequencing input: peripheral blood. The receptors here all came from a woman older than 75 with COVID-19, enrolled during active disease.

V and J are TRBV25-1 and TRBJ2-5; 8 bases align to TRBD2. Trimming removed 1 base from V and 3 bases from J; junction bases left unmatched: 1. The V gene's germline CDR1 is MGHDK and CDR2 SYGVNS. This CDR3 region has 14 residues. The CDR3 reads CASSEWRGEETQYF. The CDR3 DNA reads TGTGCCAGCAGTGAATGGCGGGGGGAAGAGACCCAGTACTTC.

This chain joins TRBV28 and TRBJ1-5; TRBD1 agrees at 7 bases. The CDR3 consists of 14 residues. The ends lost 0 bases at V and 5 bases at J; junction bases unmatched: 1. Germline V gene data show CDR1 as MDHEN and CDR2 as SYDVKM. In nucleotides, the CDR3 is TGTGCCAGCAGTTTATGGGACAGGTATCAGCCCCAGCATTTT. It translates to CASSLWDRYQPQHF.

The gene calls are TRBV7-3 and TRBJ2-1, with D uncertain. The CDR3 extends over 21 amino acids. Trimming cost V 3 bases and J 1 base, with 28 bases left between them. Germline CDR1 reads SGHTA; CDR2 reads FQGTGA. CDR3 DNA: TGTGCCAGCAGCTTGGGCCCTCCCCGCTTCGGCATCCAACCGTCCTACAATGAGCAGTTCTTC. Its protein product is CASSLGPPRFGIQPSYNEQFF. The full variable domain, in which reference TRBV7-3 and TRBJ2-1 provide the parts outside the CDR3, is GAGVSQTPSNKVTEKGKYVELRCDPISGHTALYWYRQSLGQGPEFLIYFQGTGAADDSGLPNDRFFAVRPEGSVSTLKIQRTERGDSAVYLCASSLGPPRFGIQPSYNEQFFGPGTRLTVL.

The chain has TRBV2 and TRBJ2-3; tentatively, D is TRBD1 (6 bases). Germline V lookup: CDR1 SNHLY, CDR2 FYNNEI. The V end lost 6 bases, the J end lost 0 bases, and 16 bases lay between the germline ends. This CDR3 is built from 16 residues. CDR3 DNA: TGTGCCAGCAGAGAACGGACAGTCAGTAGCACAGATACGCAGTATTTT. As protein: CASRERTVSSTDTQYF.

The V and J genes are TRBV3-1 (or the pseudogene TRBV3-2) and TRBJ2-7; D perhaps matches TRBD1 (5 bases). Between the trimmed V and J ends, which lost 1 base and 7 bases, there was a span of 11 bases. This CDR3 contains 13 residues. Per germline, CDR1 LGHDT and CDR2 YNNKEL (reference sequence). This CDR3 is CASSQGQLGEQYF. The CDR3, as DNA: TGTGCCAGCAGCCAAGGACAGCTTGGGGAGCAGTACTTC.

J is TRBJ2-1 and V is TRBV19; the match to TRBD2 covers 12 bases. The CDR3 runs to 18 residues. Germline loops: CDR1 LNHDA, CDR2 SQIVND (reference sequence). V trimming: 0 bases; J trimming: 5 bases; junction bases outside the gene matches: 8. The DNA for the CDR3 is TGTGCCAGTAGTATAGATTGGCCTAGCGGGAGGGCCGACAATGAGCAGTTCTTC. Amino acids: CASSIDWPSGRADNEQFF.

CDR3 in DNA: TGCAGCGTTGAAGATCGGGGCAGGGGTAAAGATGGCTACACCTTC. Protein: CSVEDRGRGKDGYTF. The V and J genes are TRBV29-1 and TRBJ1-2; perhaps TRBD1 as D (6 bases). The CDR3 contains 15 residues. Germline CDR1 reads SQVTM; CDR2 reads ANQGSEA. The V and J ends lost 0 bases and 6 bases respectively, with 17 bases between them.

This clone has just a few counts. CDR3 region: CASSLQGGAGNQPQHF. CDR3 sequence (DNA): TGTGCCAGCAGCCTTCAGGGCGGGGCAGGCAATCAGCCCCAGCATTTT. The chain uses TRBV7-9 and TRBJ1-5; possibly TRBD1 for D (5 bases). In germline, CDR1 is SEHNR, CDR2 FQNEAQ (reference sequence). This CDR3 has 16 amino acids. V was cut by 5 bases and J by 2 bases, with 16 bases left in between.

This clone has more than one count but fewer than ten. The same CDR3 arises from other DNA sequences in this sample as well. V and J are TRBV5-1 and TRBJ2-2, with TRBD2 matching 10 bases. The CDR3 consists of 15 residues. V lost 4 bases to trimming and J lost 6 bases; unmatched junction nucleotides: 6. CDR1 is SGHRS, CDR2 YFSETQ, per germline. The CDR3 sequence is CASSATSGVAGELFF. The CDR3, as DNA: TGCGCCAGCAGCGCCACTAGCGGGGTTGCCGGGGAGCTGTTTTTT.

The chain joins TRBV4-1 to TRBJ1-2; D might be TRBD1 (5 bases). The germline CDR1 and CDR2 sequences are MGHRA and YSYEKL. V was clipped by 3 bases and J by 2 bases, with 13 bases between them. The CDR3 consists of 15 residues. For the CDR3, the DNA is TGCGCCAGCAGCCAGGGGCAATACCCCAACTATGGCTACACCTTC. Protein product: CASSQGQYPNYGYTF.

This clone was detected only once. The rearrangement joins TRBV2 to TRBJ1-1, with D uncertain. Germline CDR1 and CDR2: SNHLY and FYNNEI. This CDR3 has 14 residues. The V gene lost 3 bases and the J gene lost 1 base, with 9 bases spanning the gap. The CDR3 reads CASSEPVQNTEAFF. DNA of the CDR3: TGTGCCAGCAGTGAGCCGGTGCAGAACACTGAAGCTTTCTTT.